This TCR beta chain originates from a study of T cell repertoires in cytomegalovirus infection. Study context: It was the public TCR beta signatures that indicated both CMV infection and matching HLA type.

TCRdb independently ran MiXCR on the reads; one entry per CDR3 protein. The sample has some 390,000 distinct CDR3 sequences; over 15% are singletons. General study findings and limits: The study found HLA-C-restricted CMV-specific TCR beta clonotypes dominating the ex vivo response.

Note on this clonotype: The antigen remains undetermined.

This CDR3 has 13 residues. With 0 bases removed from V and 4 bases from J, the gap between germline ends came to 6 bases. Germline V CDR1 and CDR2: MDHEN, SYDVKM. Sequencing was done on a sample of PBMCs. V gene TRBV28 combines with J gene TRBJ1-1; the D gene is possibly TRBD1 (5 bases). The sequence derives from a human donor in good health (CMV status not recorded). Some clones in this sample may be carry-over from other donors' samples. CDR3 region: CASSLWGPTEAFF. CDR3 DNA: TGTGCCAGCAGTTTATGGGGGCCCACTGAAGCTTTCTTT.